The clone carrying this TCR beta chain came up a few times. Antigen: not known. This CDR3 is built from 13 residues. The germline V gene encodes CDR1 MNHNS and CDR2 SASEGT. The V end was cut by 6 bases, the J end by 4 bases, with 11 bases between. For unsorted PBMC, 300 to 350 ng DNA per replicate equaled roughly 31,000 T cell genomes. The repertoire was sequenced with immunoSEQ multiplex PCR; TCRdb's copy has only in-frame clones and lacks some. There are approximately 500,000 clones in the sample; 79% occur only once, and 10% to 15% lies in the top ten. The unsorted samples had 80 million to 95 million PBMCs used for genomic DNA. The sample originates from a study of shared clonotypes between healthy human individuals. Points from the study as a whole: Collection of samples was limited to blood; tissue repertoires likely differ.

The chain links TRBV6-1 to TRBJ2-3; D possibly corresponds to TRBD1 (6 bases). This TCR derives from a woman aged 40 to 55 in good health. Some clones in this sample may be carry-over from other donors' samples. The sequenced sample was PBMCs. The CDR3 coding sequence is TGTGCCAGCAGGCACGACAGGTCAGATACGCAGTATTTT. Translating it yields CASRHDRSDTQYF.